The next 12 T cell receptor beta chains were all read from a single sample in a study of memory CD4+ T cells and cytomegalovirus serostatus. The sort gate was single viable CD3+CD4+CD8-CD45RO+ cells for memory CD4+ T cells. The assay was immunoSEQ multiplex PCR, and TCRdb's table has in-frame clones only and misses some. The top ten clones hold approximately 0.78% of a sample with about 48,000 clones, 78% of them seen once. Material: memory CD4+ T cells from blood. These receptors originate from an adult in good health and CMV-seronegative.

This clone is labeled as medium-sized. V gene TRBV19 combines with J gene TRBJ1-2; possible D gene TRBD1, 5 bases. Germline CDR1 LNHDA, CDR2 SQIVND (reference sequence). The CDR3 covers 11 residues. The V and J ends lost 7 bases and 2 bases respectively, with 5 bases between them. In nucleotides, the CDR3 is TGTGCCAGTACAGGGAACTATGGCTACACCTTC. Translation gives CASTGNYGYTF.

J is TRBJ2-5 and V is TRBV7-9, with 8 bases that match TRBD2. Unmatched junction bases numbered 4, after V lost 5 bases and J lost 2 bases. The CDR3 sequence is 14 residues long. Germline V CDR1 and CDR2: SEHNR, FQNEAQ (reference sequence). CDR3 in amino acids: CASSATSGQETQYF. The CDR3 DNA sequence: TGTGCCAGCAGCGCCACTAGCGGACAAGAGACCCAGTACTTC.

This clone was observed a handful of times. The genes are TRBV6-6 and TRBJ2-2, with 8 bases lining up with TRBD1. The CDR3 loop spans 16 amino acids. From germline, CDR1 is MNHNY and CDR2 SVGAGI (reference sequence). V shed 5 bases, J shed 3 bases, and the junction held 8 bases outside the gene matches. CDR3 in DNA: TGTGCCAGCAGTCTGGGACAGGACGGGTACACCGGGGAGCTGTTTTTT. Translating gives CASSLGQDGYTGELFF.

This clone appeared once. This chain links TRBV6-1 with TRBJ2-7; 11 nucleotides agree with TRBD2. The CDR3 is 15 amino acids. The germline gives CDR1 MNHNS, CDR2 SASEGT. V trimming: 6 bases; J trimming: 4 bases; junction bases outside the gene matches: 8. In DNA, the CDR3 is TGTGCCAGCAGGGCCACTAGCGGGAGAGGGTACGAGCAGTACTTC. Its protein is CASRATSGRGYEQYF.

This clone was seen a handful of times. The chain couples TRBV6-5 to TRBJ2-7; D is unclear. The V and J ends lost 2 bases and 0 bases respectively, with 5 bases between them. CDR3 length: 13 amino acids. The V gene's germline CDR1 is MNHEY and CDR2 SVGAGI. The CDR3 is CASSYGYSYEQYF. The CDR3 DNA reads as TGTGCCAGCAGTTACGGATACTCCTACGAGCAGTACTTC.

The chain combines TRBV25-1 with TRBJ1-4; TRBD1 might be the D (6 bases). This CDR3 comprises 14 residues. Germline CDR1 is MGHDK and CDR2 is SYGVNS. Trimming stripped 5 bases from V and 12 bases from J, with 19 bases between. The CDR3 sequence is CASSHLGGREELFF. The DNA of the CDR3 is TGTGCCAGCAGTCACCTTGGGGGCAGGGAAGAACTGTTTTTT.

The gene calls are TRBV27 and TRBJ2-2; D call uncertain. CDR3 length: 14 amino acids. Germline V gene sequence: CDR1 MNHEY, CDR2 SMNVEV (reference sequence). V lost 6 bases and J 1 base, leaving 9 bases between the germline ends. The CDR3 sequence: CASSLLQNTGELFF. The CDR3 nucleotides read TGTGCCAGCAGCCTATTACAGAACACCGGGGAGCTGTTTTTT.

V is TRBV11-2 and J is TRBJ1-1; a possible D gene is TRBD1 (6 bases). The CDR3 sequence is 15 residues long. Germline values: CDR1 SGHAT, CDR2 FQNNGV. The V and J ends lost 3 bases and 0 bases respectively, with 11 bases between them. CDR3 bases: TGTGCCAGCAGCTTGGATACAGGGCTGAACACTGAAGCTTTCTTT. Translation: CASSLDTGLNTEAFF.

CDR3: CASSPTPGQGGGPQHF. The DNA of the CDR3 is TGTGCCAGCTCACCAACCCCCGGACAGGGTGGGGGGCCCCAGCATTTT. V usage is TRBV18 and J usage is TRBJ1-5, with TRBD1 identical over 8 bases. Germline trimming cut 2 bases from V and 9 bases from J; bases unmatched to any gene: 12. Germline lookup yields CDR1 KGHSH and CDR2 LQKENI. The CDR3 is 16 amino acids.

The V call is TRBV18, the J call TRBJ2-2; TRBD2 might be the D (5 bases). This CDR3 is 16 amino acids long. Germline assignment: CDR1 KGHSH and CDR2 LQKENI. V lost 5 bases and J 4 bases, leaving 17 bases between the germline ends. As DNA, the CDR3 is TGTGCCAGCTCAAATTGGAGCGGTTTTAGCACCGGGGAGCTGTTTTTT. Protein product: CASSNWSGFSTGELFF.

The chain links TRBV2 to TRBJ2-3; D is unclear. The V gene's germline CDR1 is SNHLY and CDR2 FYNNEI. The CDR3 is made up of 15 amino acids. V lost 7 bases and J lost 0, with 14 bases in between. The CDR3 here is CASKVWATSTDTQYF. Written as DNA, the CDR3 is TGTGCCAGCAAGGTCTGGGCAACTAGCACAGATACGCAGTATTTT.

This chain uses TRBV27 with TRBJ1-1; the D is unclear. The length of the CDR3 is 15 residues. Trimming cost V 5 bases and J 1 base, with 14 bases left between them. The germline gives CDR1 MNHEY, CDR2 SMNVEV (reference sequence). The CDR3 sequence: CASSPWSGGNTEAFF. CDR3 coding DNA: TGTGCCAGCAGTCCGTGGAGCGGAGGGAACACTGAAGCTTTCTTT.